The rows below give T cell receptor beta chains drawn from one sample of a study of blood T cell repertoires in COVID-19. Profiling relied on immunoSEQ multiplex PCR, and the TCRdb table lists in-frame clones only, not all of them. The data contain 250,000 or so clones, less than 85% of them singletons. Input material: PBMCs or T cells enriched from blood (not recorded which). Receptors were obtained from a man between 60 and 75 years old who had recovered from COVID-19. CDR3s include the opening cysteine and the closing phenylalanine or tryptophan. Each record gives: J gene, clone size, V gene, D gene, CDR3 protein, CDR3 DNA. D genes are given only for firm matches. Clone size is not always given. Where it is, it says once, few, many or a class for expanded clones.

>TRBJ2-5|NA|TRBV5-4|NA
CASSLSGLQETQYF
TGTGCCAGCAGCTTGTCTGGACTCCAAGAGACCCAGTACTTC
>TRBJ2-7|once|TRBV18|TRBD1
CASSELLTGNEQYF
TGTGCCAGCTCAGAACTCTTGACAGGGAACGAGCAGTACTTC
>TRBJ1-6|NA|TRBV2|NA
CASMRSSNSPLHF
TGTGCCAGCATGCGGTCCAGCAATTCACCCCTCCACTTT
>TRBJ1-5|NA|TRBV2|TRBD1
CASSKTGWNQPQHF
TGTGCCAGCAGCAAGACAGGGTGGAATCAGCCCCAGCATTTT
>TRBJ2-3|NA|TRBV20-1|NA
CSASSLTSTDTQYF
TGCAGTGCTAGTTCGCTAACTAGCACAGATACGCAGTATTTT
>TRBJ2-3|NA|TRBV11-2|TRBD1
CASSRTGTSTDTQYF
TGTGCCAGCAGCAGGACAGGGACTAGCACAGATACGCAGTATTTT
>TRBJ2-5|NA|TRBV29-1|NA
CSVVQQETQYF
TGCAGCGTGGTGCAGCAAGAGACCCAGTACTTC
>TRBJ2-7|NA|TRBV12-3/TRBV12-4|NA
CASSPGGYEQYF
TGTGCCAGCAGCCCAGGAGGATACGAGCAGTACTTC
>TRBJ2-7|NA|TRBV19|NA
CASSIGRGFEQYF
TGTGCCAGTAGTATAGGTCGGGGTTTCGAGCAGTACTTC
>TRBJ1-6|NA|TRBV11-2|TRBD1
CASRQDRVSPLHF
TGTGCCAGCAGACAAGACAGGGTTTCACCCCTCCACTTT
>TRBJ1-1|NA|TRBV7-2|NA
CASSLVPVNTEAFF
TGTGCCAGCAGCTTAGTCCCGGTGAACACTGAAGCTTTCTTT
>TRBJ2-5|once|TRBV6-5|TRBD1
CASSSPTGRETQYF
TGTGCCAGCAGTTCCCCGACAGGGCGGGAGACCCAGTACTTC
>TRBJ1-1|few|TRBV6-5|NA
CASSYSMGRLNTEAFF
TGTGCCAGCAGTTACTCGATGGGCAGACTGAACACTGAAGCTTTCTTT
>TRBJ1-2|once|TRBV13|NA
CASSSNRDGYTF
TGTGCCAGCAGCAGCAACAGGGACGGCTACACCTTC
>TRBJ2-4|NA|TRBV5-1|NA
CASSPKTKGDIQYF
TGCGCCAGCAGCCCCAAGACCAAGGGGGACATTCAGTACTTC
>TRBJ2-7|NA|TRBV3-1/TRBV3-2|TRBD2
CASSPPGLLYEQYF
TGTGCCAGCAGCCCACCGGGACTACTCTACGAGCAGTACTTC
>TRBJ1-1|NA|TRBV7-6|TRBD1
CASSADRGTEAFF
TGTGCCAGCAGCGCCGACAGGGGCACTGAAGCTTTCTTT
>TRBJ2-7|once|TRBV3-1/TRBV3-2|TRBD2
CASSQERTSGGNEQYF
TGTGCCAGCAGCCAAGAACGGACTAGCGGGGGGAACGAGCAGTACTTC
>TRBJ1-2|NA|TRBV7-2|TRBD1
CASSPSQGRHGYTF
TGTGCCAGCAGCCCTTCACAGGGGCGGCATGGCTACACCTTC
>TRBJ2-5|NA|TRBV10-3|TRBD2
CAISEPSRGARETQYF
TGTGCCATCAGTGAACCGTCGCGGGGGGCCAGAGAGACCCAGTACTTC
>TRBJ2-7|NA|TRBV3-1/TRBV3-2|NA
CASSQGSWRQYF
TGTGCCAGCAGCCAAGGTTCCTGGAGGCAGTACTTC
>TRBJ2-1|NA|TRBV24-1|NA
CATSDNRAGAEQFF
TGTGCCACCAGTGACAACAGGGCCGGCGCTGAGCAGTTCTTC
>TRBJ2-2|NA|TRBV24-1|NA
CATSDGQGNTGELFF
TGTGCCACCAGTGATGGGCAGGGGAACACCGGGGAGCTGTTTTTT
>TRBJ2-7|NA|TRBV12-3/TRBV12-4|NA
CASSYVRTGEQYF
TGTGCCAGCAGTTACGTTCGGACGGGAGAGCAGTACTTC
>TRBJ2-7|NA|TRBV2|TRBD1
CASRDRAIDEQYF
TGTGCCAGCCGGGACAGGGCTATCGACGAGCAGTACTTC